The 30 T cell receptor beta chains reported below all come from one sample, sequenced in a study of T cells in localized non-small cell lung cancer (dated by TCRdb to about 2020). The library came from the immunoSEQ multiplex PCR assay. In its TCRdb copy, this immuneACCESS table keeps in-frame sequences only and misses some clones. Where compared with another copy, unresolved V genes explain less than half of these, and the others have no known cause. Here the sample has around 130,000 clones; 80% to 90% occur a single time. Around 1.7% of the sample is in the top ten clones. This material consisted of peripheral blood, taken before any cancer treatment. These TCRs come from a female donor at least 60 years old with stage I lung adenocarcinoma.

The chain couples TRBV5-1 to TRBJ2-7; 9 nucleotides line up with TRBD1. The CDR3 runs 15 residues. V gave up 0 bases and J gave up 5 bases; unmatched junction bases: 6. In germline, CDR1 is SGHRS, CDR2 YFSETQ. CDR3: CASSLEGQGSNEQYF. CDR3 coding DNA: TGCGCCAGCAGCTTGGAAGGACAGGGGTCCAACGAGCAGTACTTC.

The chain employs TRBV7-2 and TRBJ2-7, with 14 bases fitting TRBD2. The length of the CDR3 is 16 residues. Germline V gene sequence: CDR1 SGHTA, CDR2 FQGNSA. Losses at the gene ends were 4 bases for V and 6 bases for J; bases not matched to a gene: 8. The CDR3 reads CASSYPGLAGVPEQYF. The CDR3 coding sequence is TGTGCCAGCAGCTACCCGGGACTAGCGGGAGTGCCCGAGCAGTACTTC.

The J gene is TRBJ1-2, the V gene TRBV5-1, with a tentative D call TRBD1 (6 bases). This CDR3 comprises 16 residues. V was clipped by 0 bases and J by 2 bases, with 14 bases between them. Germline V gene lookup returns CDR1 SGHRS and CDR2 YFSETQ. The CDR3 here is CASSLGGNRVNYGYTF. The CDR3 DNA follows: TGCGCCAGCAGCTTGGGGGGAAACAGGGTGAACTATGGCTACACCTTC.

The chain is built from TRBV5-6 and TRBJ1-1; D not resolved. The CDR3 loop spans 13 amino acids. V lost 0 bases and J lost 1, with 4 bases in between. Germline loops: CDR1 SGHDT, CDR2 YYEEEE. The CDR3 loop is CASSLGENTEAFF. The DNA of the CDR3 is TGTGCCAGCAGCTTGGGAGAGAACACTGAAGCTTTCTTT.

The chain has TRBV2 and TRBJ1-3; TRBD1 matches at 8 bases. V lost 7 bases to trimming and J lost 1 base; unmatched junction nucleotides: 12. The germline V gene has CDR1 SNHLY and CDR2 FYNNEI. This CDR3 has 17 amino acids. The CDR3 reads CASKRRAGGISGNTIYF. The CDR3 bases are TGTGCCAGCAAGAGGAGGGCAGGGGGCATATCTGGAAACACCATATATTTT. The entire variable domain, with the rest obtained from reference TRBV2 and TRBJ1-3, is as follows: EPEVTQTPSHQVTQMGQEVILRCVPISNHLYFYWYRQILGQKVEFLVSFYNNEISEKSEIFDDQFSVERPDGSNFTLKIRSTKLEDSAMYFCASKRRAGGISGNTIYFGEGSWLTVV.

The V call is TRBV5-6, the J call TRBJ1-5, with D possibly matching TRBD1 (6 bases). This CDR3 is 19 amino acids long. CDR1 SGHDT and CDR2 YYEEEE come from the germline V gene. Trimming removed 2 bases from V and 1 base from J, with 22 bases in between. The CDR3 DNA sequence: TGTGCCAGCAGCTTTTTTTCTAGCAGGGGCGCAGGCAGCAATCAGCCCCAGCATTTT. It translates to CASSFFSSRGAGSNQPQHF. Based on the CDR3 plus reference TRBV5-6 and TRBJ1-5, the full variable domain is DAGVTQSPTHLIKTRGQQVTLRCSPKSGHDTVSWYQQALGQGPQFIFQYYEEEERQRGNFPDRFSGHQFPNYSSELNVNALLLGDSALYLCASSFFSSRGAGSNQPQHFGDGTRLSIL.

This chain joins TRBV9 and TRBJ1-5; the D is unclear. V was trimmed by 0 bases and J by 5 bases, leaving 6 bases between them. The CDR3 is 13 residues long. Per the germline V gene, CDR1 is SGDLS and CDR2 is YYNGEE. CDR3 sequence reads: CASSVEEDQPQHF. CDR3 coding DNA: TGTGCCAGCAGCGTAGAAGAAGATCAGCCCCAGCATTTT.

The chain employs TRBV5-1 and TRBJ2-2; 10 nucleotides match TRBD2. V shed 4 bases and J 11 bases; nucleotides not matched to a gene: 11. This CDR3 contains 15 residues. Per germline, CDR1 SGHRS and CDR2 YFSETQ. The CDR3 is CASSPWTSGSTELFF. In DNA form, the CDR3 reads TGCGCCAGCAGCCCCTGGACTAGCGGTTCTACTGAGCTGTTTTTT. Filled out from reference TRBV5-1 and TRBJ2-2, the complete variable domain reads KAGVTQTPRYLIKTRGQQVTLSCSPISGHRSVSWYQQTPGQGLQFLFEYFSETQRNKGNFPGRFSGRQFSNSRSEMNVSTLELGDSALYLCASSPWTSGSTELFFGEGSRLTVL.

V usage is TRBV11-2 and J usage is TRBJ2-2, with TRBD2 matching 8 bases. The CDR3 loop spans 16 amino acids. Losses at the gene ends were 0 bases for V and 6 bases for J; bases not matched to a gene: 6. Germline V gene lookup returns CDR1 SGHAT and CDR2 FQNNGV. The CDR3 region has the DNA TGTGCCAGCAGCTTAGAGGCTAGCGGGTTCGCCGGGGAGCTGTTTTTT. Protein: CASSLEASGFAGELFF.

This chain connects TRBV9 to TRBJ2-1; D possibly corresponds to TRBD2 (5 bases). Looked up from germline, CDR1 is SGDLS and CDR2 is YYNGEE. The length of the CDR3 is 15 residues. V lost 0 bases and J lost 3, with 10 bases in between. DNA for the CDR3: TGTGCCAGCAGCGTAGAAGAGGGAGTCTACAATGAGCAGTTCTTC. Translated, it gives CASSVEEGVYNEQFF. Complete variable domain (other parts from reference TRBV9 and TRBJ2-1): DSGVTQTPKHLITATGQRVTLRCSPRSGDLSVYWYQQSLDQGLQFLIQYYNGEERAKGNILERFSAQQFPDLHSELNLSSLELGDSALYFCASSVEEGVYNEQFFGPGTRLTVL.

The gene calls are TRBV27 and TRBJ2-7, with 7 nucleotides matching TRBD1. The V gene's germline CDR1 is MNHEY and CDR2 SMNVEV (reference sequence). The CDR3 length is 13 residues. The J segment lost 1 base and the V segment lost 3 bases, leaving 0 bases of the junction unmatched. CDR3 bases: TGTGCCAGCAGTTTGGGACAGTCCTACGAGCAGTACTTC. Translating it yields CASSLGQSYEQYF.

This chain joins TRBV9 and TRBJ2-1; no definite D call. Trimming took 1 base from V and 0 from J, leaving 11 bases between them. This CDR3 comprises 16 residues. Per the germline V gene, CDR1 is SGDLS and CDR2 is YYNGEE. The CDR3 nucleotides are TGTGCCAGCAGCGTAACGACGGGCATCTCCTACAATGAGCAGTTCTTC. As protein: CASSVTTGISYNEQFF.

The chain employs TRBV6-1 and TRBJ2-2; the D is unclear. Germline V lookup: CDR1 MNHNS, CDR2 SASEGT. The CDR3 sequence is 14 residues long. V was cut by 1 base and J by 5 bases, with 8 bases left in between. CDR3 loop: CASSEDLVTGELFF. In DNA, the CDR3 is TGTGCCAGCAGTGAAGATTTAGTTACCGGGGAGCTGTTTTTT.

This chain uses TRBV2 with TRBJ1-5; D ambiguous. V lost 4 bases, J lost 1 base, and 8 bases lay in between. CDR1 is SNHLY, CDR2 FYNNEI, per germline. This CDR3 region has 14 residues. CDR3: CASSGRLSNQPQHF. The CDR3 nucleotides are TGTGCCAGCAGTGGGAGGTTAAGCAATCAGCCCCAGCATTTT.

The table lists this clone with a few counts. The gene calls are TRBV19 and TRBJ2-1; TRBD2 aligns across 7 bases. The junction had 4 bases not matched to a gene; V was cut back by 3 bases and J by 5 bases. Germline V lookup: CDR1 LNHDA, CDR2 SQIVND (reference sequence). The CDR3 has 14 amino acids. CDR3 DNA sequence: TGTGCCAGTAGTATGGTGCTAGCGGACAATGAGCAGTTCTTC. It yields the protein CASSMVLADNEQFF.

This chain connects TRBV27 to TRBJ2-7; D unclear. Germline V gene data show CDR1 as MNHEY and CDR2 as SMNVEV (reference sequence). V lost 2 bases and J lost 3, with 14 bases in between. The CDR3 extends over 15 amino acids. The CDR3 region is CASSLVTPTGYEQYF. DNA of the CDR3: TGTGCCAGCAGTTTAGTGACACCGACGGGCTACGAGCAGTACTTC.

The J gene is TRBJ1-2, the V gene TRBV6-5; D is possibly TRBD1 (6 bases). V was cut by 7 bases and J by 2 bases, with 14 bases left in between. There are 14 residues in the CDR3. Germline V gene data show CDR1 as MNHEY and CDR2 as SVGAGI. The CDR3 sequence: CASTRGHKNYGYTF. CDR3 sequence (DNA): TGTGCCAGCACAAGGGGACATAAGAACTATGGCTACACCTTC.

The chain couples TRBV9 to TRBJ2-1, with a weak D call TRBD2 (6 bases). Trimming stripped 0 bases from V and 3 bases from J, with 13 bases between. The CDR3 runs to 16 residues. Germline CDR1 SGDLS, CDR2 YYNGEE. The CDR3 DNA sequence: TGTGCCAGCAGCGTAGAAGGTAGCGGACGCTACAATGAGCAGTTCTTC. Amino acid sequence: CASSVEGSGRYNEQFF.

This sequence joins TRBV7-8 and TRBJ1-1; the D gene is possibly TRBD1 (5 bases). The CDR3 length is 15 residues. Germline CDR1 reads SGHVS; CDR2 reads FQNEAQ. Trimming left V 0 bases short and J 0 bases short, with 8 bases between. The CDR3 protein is CASSLAGGLNTEAFF. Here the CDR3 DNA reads TGTGCCAGCAGCTTAGCTGGGGGTTTGAACACTGAAGCTTTCTTT.

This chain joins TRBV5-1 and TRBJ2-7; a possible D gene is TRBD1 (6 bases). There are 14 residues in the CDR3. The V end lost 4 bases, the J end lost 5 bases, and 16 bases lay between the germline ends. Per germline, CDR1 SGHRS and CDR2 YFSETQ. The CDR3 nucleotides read TGCGCCAGCAGCGTACAGGGTAGTAGCGACGAGCAGTACTTC. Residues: CASSVQGSSDEQYF.

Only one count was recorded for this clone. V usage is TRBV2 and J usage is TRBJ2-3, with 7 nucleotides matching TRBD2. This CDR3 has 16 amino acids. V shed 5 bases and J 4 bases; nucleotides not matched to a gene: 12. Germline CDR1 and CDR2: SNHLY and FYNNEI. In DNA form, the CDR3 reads TGTGCCAGCAGTCGACTAGCACCCCCACCCGCAGATACGCAGTATTTT. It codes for CASSRLAPPPADTQYF.

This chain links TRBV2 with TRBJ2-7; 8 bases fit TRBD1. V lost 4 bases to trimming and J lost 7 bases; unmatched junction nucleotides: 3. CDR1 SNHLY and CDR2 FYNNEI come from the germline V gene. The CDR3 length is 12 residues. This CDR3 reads CASSVQGEEQYF. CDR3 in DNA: TGTGCCAGCAGTGTACAGGGGGAAGAGCAGTACTTC.

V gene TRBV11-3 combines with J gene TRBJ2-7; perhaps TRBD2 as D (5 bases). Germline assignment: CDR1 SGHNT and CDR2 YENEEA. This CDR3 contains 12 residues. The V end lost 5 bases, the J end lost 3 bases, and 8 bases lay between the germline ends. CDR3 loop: CASSGSSYEQYF. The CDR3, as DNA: TGTGCCAGCAGCGGGAGTAGCTACGAGCAGTACTTC.

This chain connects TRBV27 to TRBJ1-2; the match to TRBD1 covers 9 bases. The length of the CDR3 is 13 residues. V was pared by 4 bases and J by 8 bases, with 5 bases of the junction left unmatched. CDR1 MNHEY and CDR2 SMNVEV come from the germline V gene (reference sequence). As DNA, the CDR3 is TGTGCCAGCAGTTCAGGACAGGGGCGAGGCTACACCTTC. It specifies CASSSGQGRGYTF.

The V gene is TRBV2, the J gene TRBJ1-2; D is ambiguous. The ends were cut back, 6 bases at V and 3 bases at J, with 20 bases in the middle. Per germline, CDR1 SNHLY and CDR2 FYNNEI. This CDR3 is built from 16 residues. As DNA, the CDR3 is TGTGCCAGCAGACTCACGCGTGAGGAGGTGTACTATGGCTACACCTTC. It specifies CASRLTREEVYYGYTF.

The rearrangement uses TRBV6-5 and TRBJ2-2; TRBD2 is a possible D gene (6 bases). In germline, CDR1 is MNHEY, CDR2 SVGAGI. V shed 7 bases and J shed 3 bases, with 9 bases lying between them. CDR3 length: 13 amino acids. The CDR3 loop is CASTWGDTGELFF. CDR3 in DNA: TGTGCCAGCACCTGGGGGGACACCGGGGAGCTGTTTTTT.

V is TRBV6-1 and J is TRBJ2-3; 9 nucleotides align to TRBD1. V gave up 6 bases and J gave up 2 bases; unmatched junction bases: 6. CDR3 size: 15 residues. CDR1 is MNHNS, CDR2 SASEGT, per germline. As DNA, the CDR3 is TGTGCCAGCAGAGCAACAGGGGGCCCCACAGATACGCAGTATTTT. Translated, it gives CASRATGGPTDTQYF.

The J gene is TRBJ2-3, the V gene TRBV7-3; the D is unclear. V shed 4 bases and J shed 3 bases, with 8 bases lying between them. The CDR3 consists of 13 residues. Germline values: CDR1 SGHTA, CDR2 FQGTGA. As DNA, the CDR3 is TGTGCCAGCAGCTCCCGACTGACAGATACGCAGTATTTT. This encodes CASSSRLTDTQYF.

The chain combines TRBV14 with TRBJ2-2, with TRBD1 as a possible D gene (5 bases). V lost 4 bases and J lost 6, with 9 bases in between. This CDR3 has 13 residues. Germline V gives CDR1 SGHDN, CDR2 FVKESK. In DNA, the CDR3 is TGTGCCAGCAGCCCAGTCAGGGCCGGGGAGCTGTTTTTT. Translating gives CASSPVRAGELFF.

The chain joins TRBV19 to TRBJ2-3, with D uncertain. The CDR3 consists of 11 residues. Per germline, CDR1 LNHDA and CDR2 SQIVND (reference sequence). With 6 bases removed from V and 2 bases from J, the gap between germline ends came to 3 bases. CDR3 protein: CASSFTDTQYF. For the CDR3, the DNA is TGTGCCAGTAGCTTCACAGATACGCAGTATTTT.